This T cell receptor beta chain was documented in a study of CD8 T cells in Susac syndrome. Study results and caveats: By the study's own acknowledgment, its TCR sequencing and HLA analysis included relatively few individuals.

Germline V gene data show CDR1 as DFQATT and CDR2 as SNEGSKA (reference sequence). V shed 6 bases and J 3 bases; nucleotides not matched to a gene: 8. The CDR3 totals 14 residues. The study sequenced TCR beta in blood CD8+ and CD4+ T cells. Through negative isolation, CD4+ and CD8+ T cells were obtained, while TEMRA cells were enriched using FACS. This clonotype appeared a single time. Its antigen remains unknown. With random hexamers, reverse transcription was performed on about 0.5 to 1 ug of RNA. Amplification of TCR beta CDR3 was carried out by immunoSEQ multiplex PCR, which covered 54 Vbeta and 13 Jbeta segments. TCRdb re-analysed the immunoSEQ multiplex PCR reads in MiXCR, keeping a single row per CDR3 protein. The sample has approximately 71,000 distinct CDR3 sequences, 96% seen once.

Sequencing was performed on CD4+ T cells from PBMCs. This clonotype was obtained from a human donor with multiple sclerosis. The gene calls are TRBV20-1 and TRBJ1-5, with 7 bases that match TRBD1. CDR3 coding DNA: TGCAGTGCCCCGAGACAGGGCCTCAATCAGCCCCAGCATTTT. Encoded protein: CSAPRQGLNQPQHF.